The 19 T cell receptor beta chains listed next were all sequenced from one sample in a study of shared clonotypes between healthy human individuals. Here immunoSEQ multiplex PCR was the method, and the copy in TCRdb shows in-frame clones only, minus some. The sample has about 2 million clones, about 95% seen once. The sample comprised naive CD4+ T cells sorted from blood. Documented subset: CD45RA+ positively selected. The receptors shown here come from a man aged 18 to 35 in good health.

This clone was observed many times. The genes are TRBV5-1 and TRBJ2-2; no reliable D call. Trimming removed 3 bases at V and 7 bases at J, with 13 bases between. Germline CDR1 reads SGHRS; CDR2 reads YFSETQ. The CDR3 is 14 residues long. The DNA of the CDR3 is TGCGCCAGCAGCTCTCGGGCGGAGAACGGGGAGCTGTTTTTT. Residues: CASSSRAENGELFF.

V is TRBV5-1 and J is TRBJ2-2; D ambiguous. V was pared by 4 bases and J by 8 bases, with 12 bases between. Germline lookup yields CDR1 SGHRS and CDR2 YFSETQ. The CDR3 covers 13 residues. In DNA, the CDR3 is TGCGCCAGCAGCCTGTCCGGATGGGGGGAGCTGTTTTTT. It translates to CASSLSGWGELFF.

This clone was detected a few times. V usage is TRBV7-9 and J usage is TRBJ1-2; a weak D match, TRBD1 (5 bases). The CDR3 is made up of 15 amino acids. With 4 bases removed from V and 2 bases from J, the gap between germline ends came to 14 bases. The V gene's germline CDR1 is SEHNR and CDR2 FQNEAQ (reference sequence). CDR3 DNA sequence: TGTGCCAGCAGCTCTGGACGACAGCCGAACTATGGCTACACCTTC. This translates into CASSSGRQPNYGYTF.

This sequence joins TRBV30 and TRBJ1-6, with D unresolved. V lost 5 bases to trimming and J lost 5 bases, with 13 bases between them. CDR1 and CDR2 from the germline V gene are GTSNPN and SVGIG (reference sequence). The CDR3 runs to 14 residues. CDR3: CAWSASHNNSPLHF. The CDR3 DNA sequence: TGTGCCTGGTCCGCGTCCCACAATAATTCACCCCTCCACTTT.

The chain is built from TRBV6-5 and TRBJ2-7; D is ambiguous. Germline CDR1 reads MNHEY; CDR2 reads SVGAGI. Trimming removed 5 bases from V and 6 bases from J, with 11 bases in between. The CDR3 contains 12 residues. The CDR3 here is CASSDQVGEQYF. CDR3 sequence (DNA): TGTGCCAGCAGTGACCAAGTCGGCGAGCAGTACTTC.

The rearrangement uses TRBV6-1 and TRBJ1-3, with a tentative D call TRBD1 (6 bases). CDR3 length: 17 amino acids. Looked up from germline, CDR1 is MNHNS and CDR2 is SASEGT. V was cut by 1 base and J by 4 bases, with 17 bases left in between. The DNA for the CDR3 is TGTGCCAGCAGTGAAGGCACAGGGCTACGCTTGGGAAACACCATATATTTT. Amino acid sequence: CASSEGTGLRLGNTIYF.

V and J are TRBV7-2 and TRBJ2-7, with D uncertain. The ends were cut back, 5 bases at V and 0 bases at J, with 11 bases in the middle. CDR1 and CDR2 (germline): SGHTA, FQGNSA. The CDR3 length is 14 residues. CDR3 sequence: CASSAAHSSYEQYF. As DNA, the CDR3 is TGTGCCAGCAGCGCAGCGCACAGCTCCTACGAGCAGTACTTC.

The chain combines TRBV2 with TRBJ2-1; D perhaps matches TRBD2 (6 bases). CDR1 is SNHLY and CDR2 is FYNNEI in the germline V gene. Trimming stripped 6 bases from V and 10 bases from J, with 22 bases between. The CDR3 runs 15 residues. For the CDR3, the DNA is TGTGCCAGCAGAAGAGGTAGCGGTACGGTATCGGAGCAGTTCTTC. Protein sequence: CASRRGSGTVSEQFF.

This chain's CDR3 is CSVEGTGRNEQYF. CDR3 in DNA: TGCAGCGTTGAAGGGACAGGGCGCAACGAGCAGTACTTC. V gene TRBV29-1 combines with J gene TRBJ2-7, with TRBD1 matching 8 bases. Trimming at V came to 1 base and at J to 5 bases, leaving 4 bases not matched to a gene. CDR3 length: 13 residues. From germline, CDR1 is SQVTM and CDR2 ANQGSEA.

This clone was detected only a few times. The chain has TRBV27 and TRBJ1-1, with unresolved D. Trimming left V 8 bases short and J 0 bases short, with 10 bases between. The CDR3 consists of 13 residues. Germline V gene sequence: CDR1 MNHEY, CDR2 SMNVEV (reference sequence). The CDR3 loop is CASLSGMNTEAFF. The DNA for the CDR3 is TGTGCCAGCTTGAGCGGAATGAACACTGAAGCTTTCTTT.

The CDR3 protein is CSVGGEGANQPQHF. The CDR3, as DNA: TGCAGCGTTGGAGGGGAGGGGGCCAATCAGCCCCAGCATTTT. The gene calls are TRBV29-1 and TRBJ1-5, with TRBD1 identical over 7 bases. CDR1 and CDR2 (germline): SQVTM, ANQGSEA. This CDR3 has 14 residues. V gave up 4 bases and J gave up 3 bases; unmatched junction bases: 6.

The genes are TRBV6-1 and TRBJ1-2; D uncertain. Germline loops: CDR1 MNHNS, CDR2 SASEGT. With 0 bases removed from V and 2 bases from J, the gap between germline ends came to 7 bases. This CDR3 has 14 amino acids. The CDR3 coding sequence is TGTGCCAGCAGTGAAGCGACCAGAAACTATGGCTACACCTTC. Protein: CASSEATRNYGYTF.

This chain links TRBV9 with TRBJ2-3; 9 positions agree with TRBD2. Per the germline V gene, CDR1 is SGDLS and CDR2 is YYNGEE. Trimming at V came to 4 bases and at J to 1 base, leaving 4 bases not matched to a gene. This CDR3 contains 15 residues. CDR3: CASSSLAGRTDTQYF. DNA for the CDR3: TGTGCCAGCAGCTCCCTAGCGGGACGCACAGATACGCAGTATTTT. The full variable domain, with the rest looked up from reference TRBV9 and TRBJ2-3, is DSGVTQTPKHLITATGQRVTLRCSPRSGDLSVYWYQQSLDQGLQFLIQYYNGEERAKGNILERFSAQQFPDLHSELNLSSLELGDSALYFCASSSLAGRTDTQYFGPGTRLTVL.

The CDR3 coding sequence is TGCGCCAGCAGCATCACAGGGGGAACCTACGAGCAGTACTTC. Its translation is CASSITGGTYEQYF. The chain links TRBV5-1 to TRBJ2-7; TRBD1 matches at 8 bases. Germline assignment: CDR1 SGHRS and CDR2 YFSETQ. The CDR3 spans 14 residues. Germline trimming cut 4 bases from V and 2 bases from J; bases unmatched to any gene: 5. The entire variable domain, with the rest obtained from reference TRBV5-1 and TRBJ2-7, is as follows: KAGVTQTPRYLIKTRGQQVTLSCSPISGHRSVSWYQQTPGQGLQFLFEYFSETQRNKGNFPGRFSGRQFSNSRSEMNVSTLELGDSALYLCASSITGGTYEQYFGPGTRLTVT.

As to this clone: This sample includes further DNA sequences coding for the same CDR3. The chain carries TRBV18 and TRBJ1-1, with D unresolved. This CDR3 contains 15 residues. CDR1 KGHSH and CDR2 LQKENI come from the germline V gene. With 2 bases removed from V and 0 bases from J, the gap between germline ends came to 10 bases. The CDR3 bases are TGTGCCAGCTCACCATTGGCAGGATTGAACACTGAAGCTTTCTTT. This encodes CASSPLAGLNTEAFF.

This clone was seen repeatedly, ten times or more. This chain uses TRBV18 with TRBJ2-2; weak D call: TRBD1 (6 bases). The V end lost 3 bases, the J end lost 4 bases, and 18 bases lay between the germline ends. Germline V gene sequence: CDR1 KGHSH, CDR2 LQKENI. The CDR3 extends over 17 amino acids. This chain's CDR3 is CASSPGRGREGTGELFF. In DNA form, the CDR3 reads TGTGCCAGCTCACCGGGCAGGGGCCGCGAAGGCACCGGGGAGCTGTTTTTT. Looking up the rest from reference TRBV18 and TRBJ2-2 gives the full variable domain: NAGVMQNPRHLVRRRGQEARLRCSPMKGHSHVYWYRQLPEEGLKFMVYLQKENIIDESGMPKERFSAEFPKEGPSILRIQQVVRGDSAAYFCASSPGRGREGTGELFFGEGSRLTVL.

A few counts support this clone. This sequence joins TRBV7-2 and TRBJ1-2; D gene unclear. The CDR3 is 13 residues long. From germline, CDR1 is SGHTA and CDR2 FQGNSA. V lost 6 bases and J lost 4, with 12 bases in between. The CDR3 DNA reads TGTGCCAGCAGTTCGAGGGATTCCTATGGCTACACCTTC. It yields the protein CASSSRDSYGYTF.

V is TRBV6-1 and J is TRBJ2-3; D is ambiguous. Per the germline V gene, CDR1 is MNHNS and CDR2 is SASEGT. V gave up 6 bases and J gave up 1 base, with 8 bases separating them. The CDR3 loop spans 13 amino acids. The CDR3 spells CASRNGGTDTQYF. CDR3 bases: TGTGCCAGCAGGAACGGAGGCACAGATACGCAGTATTTT.

This clone was counted between two and nine times. The junction departs from germline at one end; a sequencing error may be responsible. The chain combines TRBV6-5 with TRBJ1-4; D call uncertain. The CDR3 totals 12 residues. The V gene's germline CDR1 is MNHEY and CDR2 SVGAGI. Here the CDR3 DNA reads TGCGCCAGCACCGGTTTTAGTGAAAAACTGTTTTTT. This codes for CASTGFSEKLFF.